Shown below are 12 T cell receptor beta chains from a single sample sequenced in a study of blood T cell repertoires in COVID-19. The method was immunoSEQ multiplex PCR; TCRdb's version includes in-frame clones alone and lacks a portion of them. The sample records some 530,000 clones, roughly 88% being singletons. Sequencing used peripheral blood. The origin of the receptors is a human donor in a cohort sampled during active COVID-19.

The chain's CDR3 is CASSRDRTTSEAFF. CDR3 coding DNA: TGTGCCAGCAGCAGAGACAGGACCACATCTGAAGCTTTCTTT. J is TRBJ1-1 and V is TRBV27, with D possibly matching TRBD1 (6 bases). From germline, CDR1 is MNHEY and CDR2 SMNVEV (reference sequence). Trimming took off 6 bases at V and 6 bases at J, with 17 bases between the two ends. The CDR3 is 14 residues long.

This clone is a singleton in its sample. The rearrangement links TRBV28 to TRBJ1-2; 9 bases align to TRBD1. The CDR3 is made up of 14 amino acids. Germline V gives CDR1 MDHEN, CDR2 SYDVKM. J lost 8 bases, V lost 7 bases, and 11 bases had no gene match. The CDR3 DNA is TGTGCCAGCACCTTGGGACAGGGCCCGGAGGGCTACACCTTC. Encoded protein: CASTLGQGPEGYTF.

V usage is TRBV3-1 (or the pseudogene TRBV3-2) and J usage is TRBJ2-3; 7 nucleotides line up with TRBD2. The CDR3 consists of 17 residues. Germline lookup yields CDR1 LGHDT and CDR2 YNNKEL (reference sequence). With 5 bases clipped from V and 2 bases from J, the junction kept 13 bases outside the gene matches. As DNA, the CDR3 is TGTGCCAGCAGCACAAGGGAGGGGCGGGATTTCACAGATACGCAGTATTTT. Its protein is CASSTREGRDFTDTQYF.

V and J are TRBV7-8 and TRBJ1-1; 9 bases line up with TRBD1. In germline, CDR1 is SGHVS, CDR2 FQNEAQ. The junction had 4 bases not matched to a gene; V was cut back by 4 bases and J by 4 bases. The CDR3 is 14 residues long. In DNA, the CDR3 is TGTGCCAGCAGCTCGCGGACAGGGGCCACTGAAGCTTTCTTT. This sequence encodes CASSSRTGATEAFF.

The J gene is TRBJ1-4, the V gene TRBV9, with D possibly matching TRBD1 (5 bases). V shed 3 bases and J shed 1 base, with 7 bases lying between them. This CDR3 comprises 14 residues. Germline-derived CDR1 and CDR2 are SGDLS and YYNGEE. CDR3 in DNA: TGTGCCAGCAGCGCCAGGGTAACTAATGAAAAACTGTTTTTT. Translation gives CASSARVTNEKLFF.

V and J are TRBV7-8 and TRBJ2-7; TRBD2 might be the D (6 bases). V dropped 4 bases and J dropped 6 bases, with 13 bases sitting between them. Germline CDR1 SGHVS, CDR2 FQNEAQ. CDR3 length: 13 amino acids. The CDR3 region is CASSSRLVGEQYF. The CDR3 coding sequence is TGTGCCAGCAGCTCGAGACTAGTGGGCGAGCAGTACTTC. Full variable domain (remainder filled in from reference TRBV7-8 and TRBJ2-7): GAGVSQSPRYKVAKRGQDVALRCDPISGHVSLFWYQQALGQGPEFLTYFQNEAQLDKSGLPSDRFFAERPEGSVSTLKIQRTQQEDSAVYLCASSSRLVGEQYFGPGTRLTVT.

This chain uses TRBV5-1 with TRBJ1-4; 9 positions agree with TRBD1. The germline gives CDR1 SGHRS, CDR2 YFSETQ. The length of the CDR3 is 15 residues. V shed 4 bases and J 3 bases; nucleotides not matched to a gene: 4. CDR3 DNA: TGCGCCAGCAGCCCCACAGGGGGCTCTAATGAAAAACTGTTTTTT. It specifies CASSPTGGSNEKLFF.

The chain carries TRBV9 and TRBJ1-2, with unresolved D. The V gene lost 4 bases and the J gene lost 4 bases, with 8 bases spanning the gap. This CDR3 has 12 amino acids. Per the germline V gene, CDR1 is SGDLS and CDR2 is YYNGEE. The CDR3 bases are TGTGCCAGCAGCCCGAGTTCCTATGGCTACACCTTC. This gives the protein CASSPSSYGYTF.

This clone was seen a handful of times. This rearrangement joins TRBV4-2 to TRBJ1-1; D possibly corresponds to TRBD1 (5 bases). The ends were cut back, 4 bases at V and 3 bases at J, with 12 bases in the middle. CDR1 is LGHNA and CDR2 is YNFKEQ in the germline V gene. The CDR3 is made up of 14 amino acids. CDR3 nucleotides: TGTGCCAGCAGCCTCAGGGTTTTTGACACTGAAGCTTTCTTT. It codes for CASSLRVFDTEAFF.

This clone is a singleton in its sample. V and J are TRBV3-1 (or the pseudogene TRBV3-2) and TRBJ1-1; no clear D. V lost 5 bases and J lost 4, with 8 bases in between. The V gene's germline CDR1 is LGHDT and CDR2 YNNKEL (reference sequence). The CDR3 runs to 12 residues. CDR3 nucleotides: TGTGCCAGCAGCGGAGGGTTCACTGAAGCTTTCTTT. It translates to CASSGGFTEAFF.

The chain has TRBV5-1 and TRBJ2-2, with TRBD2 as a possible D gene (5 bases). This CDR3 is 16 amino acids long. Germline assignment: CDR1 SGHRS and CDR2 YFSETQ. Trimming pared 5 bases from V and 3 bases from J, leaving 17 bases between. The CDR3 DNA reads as TGCGCCAGCAGGGTATCAGCGAGGGCGGACACCGGGGAGCTGTTTTTT. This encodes CASRVSARADTGELFF.

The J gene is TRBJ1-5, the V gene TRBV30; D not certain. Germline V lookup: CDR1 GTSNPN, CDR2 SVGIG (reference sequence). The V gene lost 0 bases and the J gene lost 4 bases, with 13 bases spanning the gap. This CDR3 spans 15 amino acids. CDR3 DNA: TGTGCCTGGAGTGTATCCGCAGGAGGTAATCAGCCCCAGCATTTT. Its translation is CAWSVSAGGNQPQHF.